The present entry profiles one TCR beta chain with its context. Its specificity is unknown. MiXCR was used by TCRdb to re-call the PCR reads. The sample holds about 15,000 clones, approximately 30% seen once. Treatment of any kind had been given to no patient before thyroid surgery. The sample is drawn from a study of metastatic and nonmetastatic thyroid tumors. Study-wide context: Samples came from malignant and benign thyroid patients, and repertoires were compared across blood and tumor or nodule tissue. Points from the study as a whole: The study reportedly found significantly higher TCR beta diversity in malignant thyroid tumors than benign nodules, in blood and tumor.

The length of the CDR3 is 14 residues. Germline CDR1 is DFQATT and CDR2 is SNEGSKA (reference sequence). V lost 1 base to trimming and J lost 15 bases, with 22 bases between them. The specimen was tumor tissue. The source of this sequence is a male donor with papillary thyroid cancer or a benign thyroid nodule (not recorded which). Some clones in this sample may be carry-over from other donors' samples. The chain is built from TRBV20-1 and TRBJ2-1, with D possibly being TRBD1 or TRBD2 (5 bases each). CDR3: CSARVGRTVGETFF. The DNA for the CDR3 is TGCAGTGCTAGAGTAGGCAGGACCGTGGGGGAAACGTTCTTC.